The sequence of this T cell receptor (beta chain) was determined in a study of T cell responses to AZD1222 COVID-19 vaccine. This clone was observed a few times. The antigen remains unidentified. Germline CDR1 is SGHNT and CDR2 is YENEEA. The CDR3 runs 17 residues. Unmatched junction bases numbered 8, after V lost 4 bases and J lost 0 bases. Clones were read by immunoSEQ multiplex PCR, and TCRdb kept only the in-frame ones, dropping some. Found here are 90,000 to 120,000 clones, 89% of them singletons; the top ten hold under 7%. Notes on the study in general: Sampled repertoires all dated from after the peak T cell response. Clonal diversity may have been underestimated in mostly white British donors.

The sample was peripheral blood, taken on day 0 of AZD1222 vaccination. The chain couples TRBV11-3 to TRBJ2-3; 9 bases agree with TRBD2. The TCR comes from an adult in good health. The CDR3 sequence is CASSSGLARDSTDTQYF. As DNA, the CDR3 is TGTGCCAGCAGCTCCGGACTAGCGAGAGATAGCACAGATACGCAGTATTTT.